This T cell receptor (beta chain) is from a study of T cell responses to AZD1222 COVID-19 vaccine. Germline CDR1 is SGDLS and CDR2 is YYNGEE. V lost 4 bases and J lost 2; bases outside the gene matches: 16. The CDR3 contains 18 residues. Libraries were prepared by immunoSEQ multiplex PCR; TCRdb keeps only in-frame clonotypes and omits some of them. The sample contains roughly 140,000 clones, around 91% of which appear only once. The TCR sequence derives from an adult in good health. The chain recombines TRBV9 with TRBJ2-7; 9 nucleotides agree with TRBD2. The sample in question was peripheral blood, obtained on day 0 of AZD1222 vaccination. For the CDR3, the DNA is TGTGCCAGCAGCTCCAGTCGGGTAGCGGGAGCCACCGCCTACGAGCAGTACTTC. Translation gives CASSSSRVAGATAYEQYF.